The 20 T cell receptor beta chains in this list originate from one sample, sequenced in a study of T-cell reconstitution after alpha-beta-depleted transplantation in children. The library targeted TCRbeta and was prepared with unique molecular identifiers. TCRdb reanalysed the PCR reads using MiXCR and keeps one entry per CDR3 protein. This table holds about 830,000 distinct CDR3 sequences, around 15% found once. Sequencing used PBMCs, mostly from graft donor cells, obtained 360 days after TCRalphabeta/CD19-depleted stem cell transplant. All receptors come from a male patient under 18 who had a stem cell transplant for acute lymphoblastic leukemia, so the T cells may come from the graft donor.

A note on this clonotype: At one of its ends the junction is not consistent with the germline gene, which may arise from a read error. The chain carries TRBV7-2 and TRBJ2-1; TRBD2 aligns across 10 bases. Per germline, CDR1 SGHTA and CDR2 FQGNSA. The CDR3 is 15 residues long. The CDR3 DNA reads as TGTGCCAGCAGTTTAGCGCTAGCGGGAGCTAATGAGCAGTTCTTC. It translates to CASSLALAGANEQFF. Full variable domain (rest looked up from reference TRBV7-2 and TRBJ2-1): GAGVSQSPSNKVTEKGKDVELRCDPISGHTALYWYRQSLGQGLEFLIYFQGNSAPDKSGLPSDRFSAERTGGSVSTLTIQRTQQEDSAVYLCASSLALAGANEQFFGPGTRLTVL.

The chain recombines TRBV4-2 with TRBJ2-7; 14 nucleotides line up with TRBD2. The CDR3 loop spans 18 amino acids. Trimming took 4 bases from V and 2 from J; bases not matched to a gene: 10. CDR1 and CDR2 from the germline V gene are LGHNA and YNFKEQ. The CDR3 DNA sequence: TGTGCCAGCAGCCCCGGGGCCCGACTAGCGGGAGGGCCCTACGAGCAGTACTTC. Translation: CASSPGARLAGGPYEQYF.

This clonotype was counted a few times. The rearrangement joins TRBV11-2 to TRBJ2-3; TRBD2 agrees at 8 bases. This CDR3 comprises 15 residues. Germline assignment: CDR1 SGHAT and CDR2 FQNNGV. The V segment lost 8 bases and the J segment 3 bases; nucleotides outside the gene matches: 10. CDR3 sequence: CASGHSGMGTDTQYF. CDR3 sequence (DNA): TGTGCCAGCGGACATAGCGGGATGGGTACAGATACGCAGTATTTT.

The chain links TRBV18 to TRBJ1-2, with a weak D call TRBD1 (6 bases). V gave up 3 bases and J gave up 6 bases, with 17 bases separating them. The CDR3 contains 15 residues. The germline gives CDR1 KGHSH, CDR2 LQKENI. The chain's CDR3 is CASSPTTRGRDGYTF. CDR3 coding DNA: TGTGCCAGCTCACCGACAACGAGGGGGAGAGATGGCTACACCTTC.

In this sample, this clonotype turned up many times. The chain uses TRBV12-3 or TRBV12-4 and TRBJ2-2; 8 positions agree with TRBD2. V lost 2 bases to trimming and J lost 4 bases; unmatched junction nucleotides: 3. The CDR3 is 15 residues long. CDR3 in amino acids: CASSLLAGVTGELFF. In DNA form, the CDR3 reads TGTGCCAGCAGTTTACTAGCGGGTGTCACCGGGGAGCTGTTTTTT.

This clonotype came up a few times. The chain links TRBV7-9 to TRBJ1-1, with D perhaps TRBD1 (5 bases). Germline assignment: CDR1 SEHNR and CDR2 FQNEAQ (reference sequence). The CDR3 loop spans 14 amino acids. V gave up 3 bases and J gave up 1 base, with 9 bases separating them. The CDR3 DNA is TGTGCCAGCAGCTTCTCGCAGGGGAACACTGAAGCTTTCTTT. Its translation is CASSFSQGNTEAFF.

The gene calls are TRBV14 and TRBJ2-3; 11 nucleotides match TRBD2. Germline V gene sequence: CDR1 SGHDN, CDR2 FVKESK. Unmatched junction bases numbered 12, after V lost 0 bases and J lost 4 bases. The CDR3 runs to 19 residues. The CDR3 spells CASSQDFRTSGPRADTQYF. The CDR3 DNA sequence: TGTGCCAGCAGCCAAGATTTCAGGACTAGCGGGCCTAGGGCAGATACGCAGTATTTT.

DNA of the CDR3: TGTGCCAGCAGCCCGGTAGAGGGACAGAACTACGAGCAGTACTTC. Its protein is CASSPVEGQNYEQYF. The chain is built from TRBV7-6 and TRBJ2-7; 7 nucleotides line up with TRBD1. Losses at the gene ends were 5 bases for V and 3 bases for J; bases not matched to a gene: 10. CDR1 and CDR2 from the germline V gene are SGHVS and FNYEAQ. The CDR3 has 15 residues. The entire variable domain, with the rest obtained from reference TRBV7-6 and TRBJ2-7, is as follows: GAGVSQSPRYKVTKRGQDVALRCDPISGHVSLYWYRQALGQGPEFLTYFNYEAQQDKSGLPNDRFSAERPEGSISTLTIQRTEQRDSAMYRCASSPVEGQNYEQYFGPGTRLTVT.

This clonotype was seen a few times. The chain links TRBV7-3 to TRBJ2-7; 7 nucleotides align to TRBD2. Germline values: CDR1 SGHTA, CDR2 FQGTGA. The CDR3 is 18 residues long. Germline trimming cut 2 bases from V and 0 bases from J; bases unmatched to any gene: 13. The CDR3 sequence: CASSLLAGPTPSSYEQYF. CDR3 DNA: TGTGCCAGCAGCTTATTAGCGGGCCCTACCCCCAGCTCCTACGAGCAGTACTTC.

The chain employs TRBV2 and TRBJ2-2; D is perhaps TRBD1 or TRBD2 (5 bases each). The V and J ends lost 8 bases and 6 bases respectively, with 16 bases between them. The CDR3 is made up of 14 amino acids. Per the germline V gene, CDR1 is SNHLY and CDR2 is FYNNEI. The CDR3 protein is CASRIEGSPGELFF. DNA of the CDR3: TGTGCCAGCCGAATAGAGGGGAGTCCCGGGGAGCTGTTTTTT.

This clonotype appeared a few times. One end of the junction fails to match germline, which may point to a read error. This chain links TRBV12-3 or TRBV12-4 with TRBJ2-3; perhaps TRBD2 as D (6 bases). This CDR3 region has 14 residues. CDR3 DNA sequence: TGTGCCAGCAGTTTGGCCGGGAGCAGAGATACGCAGTATTTT. Amino acids: CASSLAGSRDTQYF.

V gene TRBV7-6 combines with J gene TRBJ2-5, with D unclear. Germline V gene data show CDR1 as SGHVS and CDR2 as FNYEAQ. Trimming cost V 1 base and J 8 bases, with 8 bases left between them. The CDR3 is made up of 12 amino acids. The CDR3, as DNA: TGTGCCAGCAGCTTAGTCGAGGCTACCCAGTACTTC. Its translation is CASSLVEATQYF.

The chain couples TRBV4-2 to TRBJ2-3, with D possibly matching TRBD2 (6 bases). CDR1 is LGHNA and CDR2 is YNFKEQ in the germline V gene. Between the trimmed V and J ends, which lost 4 bases and 6 bases, there was a span of 20 bases. The CDR3 covers 16 residues. The CDR3 sequence: CASSLGDSESGDTQYF. CDR3 DNA: TGTGCCAGCAGCCTTGGGGACTCCGAGTCTGGTGATACGCAGTATTTT.

This clonotype has at least ten counts. The chain couples TRBV12-3 or TRBV12-4 to TRBJ2-3; 10 bases fit TRBD2. Trimming removed 10 bases from V and 2 bases from J; junction bases left unmatched: 9. The CDR3 length is 15 residues. Here the CDR3 reads CATRVAGGSTDTQYF. In DNA, the CDR3 is TGTGCCACCAGAGTAGCGGGAGGCTCCACAGATACGCAGTATTTT.

This clonotype was seen many times. This rearrangement joins TRBV6-2 or TRBV6-3 to TRBJ2-5; perhaps TRBD2 as D (6 bases). The germline V and J ends were trimmed by 6 bases and 0 bases, with 11 bases remaining between them. This CDR3 has 14 residues. Germline V gene data show CDR1 as MNHEY and CDR2 as SVGEGT. The CDR3: CASRDRDYQETQYF. The CDR3 DNA reads as TGTGCCAGCAGGGACCGGGACTACCAAGAGACCCAGTACTTC.

CDR3 amino acids: CASRLAGESSYEQYF. CDR3 nucleotide sequence: TGCGCCAGCAGACTAGCGGGAGAAAGCTCCTACGAGCAGTACTTC. The rearrangement joins TRBV5-1 to TRBJ2-7, with 11 bases identical to TRBD2. Germline assignment: CDR1 SGHRS and CDR2 YFSETQ. Trimming removed 5 bases from V and 0 bases from J; junction bases left unmatched: 4. This CDR3 is 15 amino acids long. The full variable domain, with the rest looked up from reference TRBV5-1 and TRBJ2-7, is KAGVTQTPRYLIKTRGQQVTLSCSPISGHRSVSWYQQTPGQGLQFLFEYFSETQRNKGNFPGRFSGRQFSNSRSEMNVSTLELGDSALYLCASRLAGESSYEQYFGPGTRLTVT.

V usage is TRBV9 and J usage is TRBJ2-1; 8 positions match TRBD1. V dropped 0 bases and J dropped 6; count of bases not matched to a gene: 2. CDR3 length equals 14 residues. Germline CDR1 reads SGDLS; CDR2 reads YYNGEE. CDR3 sequence reads: CASSVGTGLNEQFF. The CDR3 DNA sequence: TGTGCCAGCAGCGTAGGGACAGGGCTCAATGAGCAGTTCTTC.

This clonotype has more than one count but fewer than ten. The chain couples TRBV18 to TRBJ2-1; a possible D gene is TRBD2 (5 bases). CDR3 length equals 16 residues. From germline, CDR1 is KGHSH and CDR2 LQKENI. V was clipped by 1 base and J by 3 bases, with 13 bases between them. This chain's CDR3 is CASSPRLAGFYNEQFF. The CDR3 DNA follows: TGTGCCAGCTCACCACGGCTAGCAGGCTTCTACAATGAGCAGTTCTTC.

This clonotype showed up just a few times. This rearrangement joins TRBV20-1 to TRBJ2-7; the match to TRBD1 covers 7 bases. V lost 6 bases to trimming and J lost 2 bases; unmatched junction nucleotides: 7. The CDR3 is 13 amino acids. The V gene's germline CDR1 is DFQATT and CDR2 SNEGSKA (reference sequence). The CDR3 spells CSAKRQGPYEQYF. DNA of the CDR3: TGCAGTGCCAAGAGACAGGGACCCTACGAGCAGTACTTC.

This clonotype was seen a handful of times. The chain links TRBV5-1 to TRBJ2-7; D perhaps matches TRBD1 (6 bases). This CDR3 contains 17 residues. Looked up from germline, CDR1 is SGHRS and CDR2 is YFSETQ. V was clipped by 4 bases and J by 0 bases, with 20 bases between them. The CDR3 spells CASSVNLQGYSSYEQYF. CDR3 DNA: TGCGCCAGCAGCGTAAACCTTCAGGGGTACAGCTCCTACGAGCAGTACTTC.